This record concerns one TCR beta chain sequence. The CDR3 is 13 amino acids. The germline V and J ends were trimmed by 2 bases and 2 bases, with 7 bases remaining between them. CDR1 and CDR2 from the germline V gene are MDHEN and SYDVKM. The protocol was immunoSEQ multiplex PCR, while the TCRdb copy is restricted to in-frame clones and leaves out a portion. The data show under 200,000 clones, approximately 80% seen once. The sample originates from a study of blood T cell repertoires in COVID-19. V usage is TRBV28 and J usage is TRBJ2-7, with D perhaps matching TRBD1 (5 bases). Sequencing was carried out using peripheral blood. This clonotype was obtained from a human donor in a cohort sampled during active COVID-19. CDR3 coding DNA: TGTGCCAGCAGTTTACAGGGCCCCTACGAGCAGTACTTC. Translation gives CASSLQGPYEQYF.